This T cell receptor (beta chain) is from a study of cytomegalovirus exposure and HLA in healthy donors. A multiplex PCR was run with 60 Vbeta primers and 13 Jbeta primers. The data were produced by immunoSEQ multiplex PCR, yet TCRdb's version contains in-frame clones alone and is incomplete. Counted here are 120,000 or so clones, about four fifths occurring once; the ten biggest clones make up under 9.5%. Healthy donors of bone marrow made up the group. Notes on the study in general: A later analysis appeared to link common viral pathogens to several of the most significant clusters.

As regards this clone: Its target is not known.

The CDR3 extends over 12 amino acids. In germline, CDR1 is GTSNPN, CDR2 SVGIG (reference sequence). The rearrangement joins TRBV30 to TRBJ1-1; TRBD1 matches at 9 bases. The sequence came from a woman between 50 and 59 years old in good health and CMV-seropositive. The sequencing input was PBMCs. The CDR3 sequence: CAGGQGGVKAFF. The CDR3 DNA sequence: TGTGCGGGGGGACAGGGTGGGGTGAAAGCTTTCTTT.